These 26 T cell receptor beta chains were sequenced from one sample in a study of identical twins. TCRdb processed the 5' RACE reads anew with MiXCR; each CDR3 protein has one entry. Here the sample spans 1.5 million to 2 million distinct CDR3 sequences, roughly 35% being singletons. Input material: cord blood. The receptors were gathered from a newborn girl in good health.

The V call is TRBV29-1, the J call TRBJ1-2; possible D gene TRBD1, 6 bases. CDR3 length equals 10 residues. Germline CDR1 SQVTM, CDR2 ANQGSEA. The CDR3 loop reads CRGTNYGYTF. For the CDR3, the DNA is TGCAGGGGGACAAACTATGGCTACACCTTC.

This clonotype has a handful of counts. The genes are TRBV20-1 and TRBJ1-5; D is possibly TRBD1 (6 bases). The CDR3 length is 12 residues. Germline CDR1 and CDR2: DFQATT and SNEGSKA (reference sequence). V was shortened by 6 bases and J by 6 bases, with 12 bases between the two germline ends. CDR3 in amino acids: CSAYRERQPQHF. The CDR3, as DNA: TGCAGTGCCTACAGGGAACGTCAGCCCCAGCATTTT.

Only a few counts were recorded for this clonotype. This rearrangement joins TRBV20-1 to TRBJ2-6; 10 bases align to TRBD1. V lost 5 bases to trimming and J lost 10 bases; unmatched junction nucleotides: 11. Germline-derived CDR1 and CDR2 are DFQATT and SNEGSKA (reference sequence). The CDR3 is 15 residues long. In DNA form, the CDR3 reads TGCAGTGCTCCCCTGCTGGGACAGGGGTTAAACGTCCTGACTTTC. Translating it yields CSAPLLGQGLNVLTF.

V usage is TRBV10-3 and J usage is TRBJ2-7; D ambiguous. V gave up 4 bases and J gave up 3 bases, with 7 bases separating them. Germline values: CDR1 ENHRY, CDR2 SYGVKD. The CDR3 sequence is 12 residues long. CDR3 bases: TGTGCCATCAGTGCGGGCCTCTACGAGCAGTACTTC. Translation gives CAISAGLYEQYF.

Only a few counts were recorded for this clonotype. This sequence joins TRBV20-1 and TRBJ2-7; 7 nucleotides match TRBD1. CDR3 size: 15 residues. Germline lookup yields CDR1 DFQATT and CDR2 SNEGSKA (reference sequence). Losses at the gene ends were 1 base for V and 0 bases for J; bases not matched to a gene: 6. The CDR3 reads CSARGGTVVSYEQYF. The DNA for the CDR3 is TGCAGTGCTAGAGGTGGGACAGTGGTCTCCTACGAGCAGTACTTC.

In its sample, this clonotype was seen a few times. The chain's CDR3 is CASSQVHTDTQYF. CDR3 bases: TGCGCCAGCAGCCAAGTTCACACAGATACGCAGTATTTT. The chain carries TRBV4-1 and TRBJ2-3; unclear D gene. Looked up from germline, CDR1 is MGHRA and CDR2 is YSYEKL. V lost 1 base and J lost 2, with 4 bases in between. This CDR3 region has 13 residues.

This clonotype has a handful of counts. V and J are TRBV4-2 and TRBJ1-2, with a tentative D call TRBD1 (5 bases). Germline CDR1 LGHNA, CDR2 YNFKEQ. V lost 4 bases and J 1 base, leaving 13 bases between the germline ends. This CDR3 region has 15 residues. Here the CDR3 reads CASSRGDGYNYGYTF. CDR3 sequence (DNA): TGTGCCAGCAGCCGAGGGGACGGATATAACTATGGCTACACCTTC.

This clonotype was detected many times. The chain joins TRBV3-1 to TRBJ1-1; the match to TRBD1 covers 7 bases. Germline V gene lookup returns CDR1 LGHDT and CDR2 YNNKEL (reference sequence). The CDR3 totals 14 residues. V dropped 6 bases and J dropped 0; count of bases not matched to a gene: 4. CDR3: CASSQGQLNTEAFF. The CDR3 DNA sequence: TGTGCCAGCAGTCAGGGACAGCTGAACACTGAAGCTTTCTTT.

This clonotype was seen only a few times. This chain joins TRBV6-6 and TRBJ1-1; 7 bases fit TRBD1. J was trimmed by 7 bases and V by 5 bases; bases with no gene match: 10. The germline gives CDR1 MNHNY, CDR2 SVGAGI (reference sequence). CDR3 length: 14 residues. The CDR3 sequence: CASSHGQEGYEAFF. For the CDR3, the DNA is TGTGCCAGCAGTCACGGACAGGAAGGATATGAAGCTTTCTTT.

This clonotype has only a few counts. This chain joins TRBV7-9 and TRBJ2-7, with 7 bases identical to TRBD1. Germline V gives CDR1 SEHNR, CDR2 FQNEAQ (reference sequence). Unmatched junction bases numbered 6, after V lost 1 base and J lost 0 bases. The CDR3 is 16 residues long. The DNA for the CDR3 is TGTGCCAGCAGCTTAGAGGGGACAGTACCCTCCTACGAGCAGTACTTC. Amino acid sequence: CASSLEGTVPSYEQYF.

This clonotype turned up a few times. The chain has TRBV5-1 and TRBJ2-7, with 9 bases lining up with TRBD1. Germline V CDR1 and CDR2: SGHRS, YFSETQ. The CDR3 has 15 residues. The junction had 8 bases not matched to a gene; V was cut back by 0 bases and J by 7 bases. CDR3 in DNA: TGCGCCAGCAGCTTGGTTGGACAGGGGATTATTGAGCAGTACTTC. Translated: CASSLVGQGIIEQYF.

The J gene is TRBJ1-2, the V gene TRBV6-5, with TRBD1 matching 9 bases. This CDR3 region has 14 residues. Germline V CDR1 and CDR2: MNHEY, SVGAGI. V shed 2 bases, J shed 6 bases, and the junction held 4 bases outside the gene matches. The CDR3 DNA reads as TGTGCCAGCAGTTACAACAGGGGGCTACATGGCTACACCTTC. It encodes CASSYNRGLHGYTF.

This clonotype turned up a few times. V and J are TRBV4-2 and TRBJ1-6, with a tentative D call TRBD1 (5 bases). Germline V gives CDR1 LGHNA, CDR2 YNFKEQ. This CDR3 comprises 16 residues. V lost 0 bases and J 10 bases, leaving 16 bases between the germline ends. The CDR3 DNA follows: TGTGCCAGCAGCCAAGAGTGGGGCGTGGGCGGATCACCCCTCCACTTT. Translation: CASSQEWGVGGSPLHF.

This clonotype was picked up a small number of times. The rearrangement joins TRBV12-3 or TRBV12-4 to TRBJ2-7; 9 positions match TRBD1. The CDR3 covers 15 residues. V was pared by 3 bases and J by 3 bases, with 6 bases of the junction left unmatched. CDR3 DNA: TGTGCCAGCAGTTTCCTCCCGACAGGGGGCTACGAGCAGTACTTC. As protein: CASSFLPTGGYEQYF.

A word on this clonotype: A much bigger clone sits one base away, suggesting this may be a read error. V gene TRBV6-2 or TRBV6-3 combines with J gene TRBJ2-5, with a tentative D call TRBD2 (6 bases). The end of the DNA is better explained by TRBJ2-7, so the J call may be wrong. The CDR3 runs to 13 residues. In germline, CDR1 is MNHEY, CDR2 SVGEGT. The CDR3 sequence is CASSSREIHEQYF. The CDR3 nucleotides read TGTGCCAGCAGTTCCCGGGAGATCCACGAGCAGTACTTC.

The chain combines TRBV18 with TRBJ1-2, with no clear D. Trimming cost V 3 bases and J 4 bases, with 18 bases left between them. The germline CDR1 and CDR2 sequences are KGHSH and LQKENI. This CDR3 contains 16 residues. The CDR3 sequence: CASSPKTWTRFYGYTF. CDR3 nucleotides: TGTGCCAGCTCACCCAAAACCTGGACGAGATTCTATGGCTACACCTTC.

Details on this clonotype: The germline gene is not matched at one end of the junction; a read error may be the cause. V and J are TRBV20-1 and TRBJ1-5; 10 bases match TRBD1. This CDR3 comprises 15 residues. The germline V gene has CDR1 DFQATT and CDR2 SNEGSKA (reference sequence). CDR3 region: CSALGTGALNPPQHF. Here the CDR3 DNA reads TGCAGTGCCCTTGGGACAGGGGCCCTAAATCCGCCCCAGCATTTT.

The rearrangement uses TRBV5-1 and TRBJ2-2; 9 bases fit TRBD2. This CDR3 is built from 15 residues. Per the germline V gene, CDR1 is SGHRS and CDR2 is YFSETQ. The ends lost 7 bases at V and 4 bases at J; junction bases unmatched: 8. CDR3 region: CASRPNSGGTGELFF. Here the CDR3 DNA reads TGCGCCAGCCGGCCGAATAGCGGGGGCACCGGGGAGCTGTTTTTT.

In its sample, this clonotype was seen many times. This chain uses TRBV4-1 with TRBJ2-3, with D maybe TRBD2 (6 bases). CDR3 length: 13 residues. From germline, CDR1 is MGHRA and CDR2 YSYEKL. Trimming removed 3 bases at V and 6 bases at J, with 10 bases between. DNA for the CDR3: TGCGCCAGCAGCCAGCCCGGGACTGATACGCAGTATTTT. Translating it yields CASSQPGTDTQYF.

The rearrangement links TRBV10-3 to TRBJ2-3; no definite D call. Trimming took off 2 bases at V and 2 bases at J, with 11 bases between the two ends. The CDR3 contains 15 residues. Germline CDR1 ENHRY, CDR2 SYGVKD. The CDR3 protein is CAISEDSTYTDTQYF. The CDR3 nucleotides are TGTGCCATCAGTGAGGACTCGACGTACACAGATACGCAGTATTTT.

The genes are TRBV28 and TRBJ2-3, with 10 nucleotides matching TRBD2. Germline CDR1 MDHEN, CDR2 SYDVKM. V was pared by 5 bases and J by 6 bases, with 14 bases of the junction left unmatched. The CDR3 has 17 residues. CDR3 region: CASSPLLAGELGDTQYF. The CDR3 bases are TGTGCCAGCAGTCCCCTTCTAGCGGGAGAGCTTGGGGATACGCAGTATTTT.

The V call is TRBV5-4, the J call TRBJ1-6, with D unclear. Trimming left V 0 bases short and J 10 bases short, with 11 bases between. This CDR3 contains 14 residues. Germline V gene lookup returns CDR1 SGHNT and CDR2 YYREEE (reference sequence). The CDR3 sequence: CASSLDPEGSPLHF. The CDR3 nucleotides are TGTGCCAGCAGCTTGGACCCAGAAGGGTCACCCCTCCACTTT.

This clonotype was detected once. It may be a read error: a sequence one base away is much more abundant. The V gene is TRBV12-3 or TRBV12-4, the J gene TRBJ2-5; D is ambiguous. The tail of the sequence fits TRBJ2-7 better, so the J call may be wrong. This CDR3 comprises 11 residues. The CDR3 spells CASSSRTEQYF. In nucleotides, the CDR3 is TGTGCCAGCAGTTCCAGGACCGAGCAGTACTTC.

V is TRBV28 and J is TRBJ2-4; D is perhaps TRBD2 (7 bases). V was cut by 6 bases and J by 1 base, with 10 bases left in between. The CDR3 extends over 14 amino acids. Per germline, CDR1 MDHEN and CDR2 SYDVKM. The DNA of the CDR3 is TGTGCCAGCAGGGGGGGGGCGGCCAAAAACATTCAGTACTTC. It encodes CASRGGAAKNIQYF.

This sequence joins TRBV6-6 and TRBJ2-1; D is unclear. CDR3 length: 13 amino acids. Per germline, CDR1 MNHNY and CDR2 SVGAGI (reference sequence). Trimming left V 6 bases short and J 9 bases short, with 15 bases between. CDR3 DNA: TGTGCCAGCAGGGCTAGATCAGGAAGTGAGCAGTTCTTC. It specifies CASRARSGSEQFF.

The chain links TRBV28 to TRBJ2-3; 8 bases fit TRBD2. From germline, CDR1 is MDHEN and CDR2 SYDVKM. The CDR3 covers 13 residues. With 8 bases clipped from V and 3 bases from J, the junction kept 4 bases outside the gene matches. This chain's CDR3 is CASGGGRTDTQYF. The CDR3 region has the DNA TGTGCCAGCGGCGGGGGGCGTACAGATACGCAGTATTTT.